The rows below give T cell receptor beta chains drawn from one sample of a study of T cells after somatic rescue of genetic block. Profiling relied on immunoSEQ multiplex PCR, and the TCRdb table lists in-frame clones only, not all of them. The data show about 88,000 clones, with approximately 90% seen just once and 1.6% held by the top ten. The sequenced sample was peripheral blood mononuclear cells (PBMCs). The receptors here all came from a woman in her late teens or twenties. Both conserved end residues are part of each CDR3. The order of the fields is D gene, clone size, V gene, CDR3 protein. D genes are given only for firm matches. Size is omitted from some rows. Given values are once, few, many or a class for expanded clones.

TRBD2 NA TRBV25-1 CASRSIAGPSYNEQFF
TRBD2 NA TRBV9 CASSVSLSGRADEQFF
TRBD2 NA TRBV6-4 CASSDSTSSSYNEQFF
NA NA TRBV9 CASSVEQGRRETQYF
NA NA TRBV5-1 CASRGSGTTQETQYF
TRBD1 NA TRBV28 CASRDRTGWGDTQYF
NA NA TRBV15 CATSRVDNEQFF
NA once TRBV14 CASSQDPWGSYEQYF
NA few TRBV4-1 CASSLDGNYGYTF
NA NA TRBV5-1 CASSIASSSYNEQFF
TRBD1 NA TRBV30 CAWRDRGHDGYTF
NA NA TRBV4-3 CASSPGRAGNTIYF
TRBD1 NA TRBV27 CASKRGQGGGYTF
NA NA TRBV7-3 CASSPRGAGSGTEAFF
NA NA TRBV14 CASSPSGEQFF
TRBD1 NA TRBV7-6 CASSLEPGQGAIYF
NA NA TRBV7-9 CASSLEGWTEAFF
NA NA TRBV7-9 CASSPQGLETQYF
NA once TRBV4-1 CASSQDSRGQPQHF
NA NA TRBV29-1 CSVDGPRGIQYF
TRBD2 NA TRBV6-1 CASALAGAPDTQYF
TRBD1 NA TRBV5-6 CASSGGGTGLPNTEAFF
NA NA TRBV9 CASGKANTGELFF
NA NA TRBV4-2 CASSQDLDTQYF
NA NA TRBV18 CASSPLHGAGASSYEQYF
NA NA TRBV18 CASSPPSNEKLFF
TRBD1 NA TRBV19 CASTQDRGFDQPQHF
TRBD2 NA TRBV18 CASSPLGGDSYEQYF
NA NA TRBV15 CATSRPGGQRGNQPQHF
NA NA TRBV30 CAWSKAGAYNSPLHF
TRBD1 NA TRBV5-1 CASSLEGTGSEQYF
TRBD2 NA TRBV5-1 CASSKSKLAGGPHNEQFF
NA NA TRBV2 CASRVRDTYEQYF
NA NA TRBV27 CASSLEGPEGSYEQYF
NA NA TRBV30 CAWSRGMANTEAFF
TRBD2 once TRBV30 CAWKQAGGLTDEQFF
NA NA TRBV19 CATRSQNTGELFF
NA NA TRBV4-3 CASSGLERSDEKLFF
TRBD1 NA TRBV27 CASSLRGGQGANTEAFF
TRBD1 NA TRBV5-1 CASSVGDRRYYF
TRBD2 NA TRBV7-8 CASSSRASGNTDTQYF
TRBD2 NA TRBV4-3 CASSQGLTWEGSYEQYF
NA NA TRBV6-1 CASSQGLGTEAFF
TRBD1 NA TRBV19 CASSIDGTGSGVQFF
TRBD1 NA TRBV19 CASTPGQGPSRELFF